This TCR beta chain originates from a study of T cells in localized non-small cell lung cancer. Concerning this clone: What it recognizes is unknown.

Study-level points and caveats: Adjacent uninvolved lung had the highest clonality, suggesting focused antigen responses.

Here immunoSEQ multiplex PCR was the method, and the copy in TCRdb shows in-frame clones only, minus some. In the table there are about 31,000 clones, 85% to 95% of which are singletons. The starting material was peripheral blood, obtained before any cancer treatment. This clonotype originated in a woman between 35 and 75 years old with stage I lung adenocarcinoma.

The CDR3 bases are TGTGCCAGCAGTCGCTTCCGGGACAGGATACTCGAGCAGTACTTC. Its protein is CASSRFRDRILEQYF. The genes are TRBV19 and TRBJ2-7; 8 bases map to TRBD1. V trimming: 9 bases; J trimming: 6 bases; junction bases outside the gene matches: 16. There are 15 residues in the CDR3. Germline V gives CDR1 LNHDA, CDR2 SQIVND (reference sequence).